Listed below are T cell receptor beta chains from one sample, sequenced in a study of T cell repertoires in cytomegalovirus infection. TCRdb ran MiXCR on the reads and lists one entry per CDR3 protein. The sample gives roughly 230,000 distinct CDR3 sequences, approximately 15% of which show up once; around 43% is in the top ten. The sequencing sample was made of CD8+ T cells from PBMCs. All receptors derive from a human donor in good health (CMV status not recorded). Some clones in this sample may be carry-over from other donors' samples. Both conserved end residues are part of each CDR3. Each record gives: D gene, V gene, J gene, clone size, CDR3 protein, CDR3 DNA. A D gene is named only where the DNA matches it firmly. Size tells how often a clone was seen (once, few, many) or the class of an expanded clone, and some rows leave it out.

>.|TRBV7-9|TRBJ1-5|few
CASSLFTGLYSNQPQHF
TGTGCCAGCAGCTTGTTCACGGGGCTTTATAGCAATCAGCCCCAGCATTTT
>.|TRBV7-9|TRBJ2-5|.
CASSSLGGIQETQYF
TGTGCCAGCAGCTCCTTAGGTGGGATACAAGAGACCCAGTACTTC
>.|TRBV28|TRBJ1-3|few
CASSMVKFGGNTIYF
TGTGCCAGCAGTATGGTGAAGTTTGGGGGAAACACCATATATTTT
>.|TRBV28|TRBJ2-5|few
CASSPTGGLPLVYPQYF
TGTGCCAGCAGTCCGACGGGGGGCCTTCCCTTGGTGTATCCCCAGTACTTC
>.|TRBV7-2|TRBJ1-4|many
CASSSGGRGGEKLFF
TGTGCCAGCAGCTCGGGGGGCAGGGGCGGTGAAAAACTGTTTTTT
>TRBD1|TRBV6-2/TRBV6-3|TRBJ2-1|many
CASSYSRRTGEYNEQFF
TGTGCCAGCAGTTACTCGAGAAGGACAGGGGAGTACAATGAGCAGTTCTTC
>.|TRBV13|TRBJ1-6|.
CASSLGVGLNSPLHF
TGTGCCAGCAGCTTAGGAGTCGGGCTGAATTCACCCCTCCACTTT
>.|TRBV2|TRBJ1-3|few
CASSPGTPNTIYF
TGTGCCAGCAGTCCCGGGACTCCAAACACCATATATTTT
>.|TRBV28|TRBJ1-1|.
CASSEIGGSEAFF
TGTGCCAGCAGCGAAATAGGGGGGTCTGAAGCTTTCTTT
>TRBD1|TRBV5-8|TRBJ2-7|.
CASSWTGSGEQYF
TGTGCCAGCAGCTGGACAGGGTCGGGGGAGCAGTACTTC
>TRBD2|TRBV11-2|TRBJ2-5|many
CASSLGSAGGQETQYF
TGTGCCAGCAGCTTAGGATCAGCGGGGGGACAAGAGACCCAGTACTTC
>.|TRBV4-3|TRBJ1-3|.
CASSQSTGAGNTIYF
TGCGCCAGCAGCCAATCGACGGGGGCTGGAAACACCATATATTTT
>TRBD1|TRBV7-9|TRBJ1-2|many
CASSRRQGANYGYTF
TGTGCCAGCAGCCGTCGACAGGGGGCCAACTATGGCTACACCTTC